This is a list of T cell receptor beta chains from one sample in a study of T cells in localized non-small cell lung cancer. Assay used: immunoSEQ multiplex PCR; TCRdb lists only in-frame clones, some missing. The sample carries tens of thousands of clones, 86% recorded once. Sequences were derived from peripheral blood, sampled before any cancer treatment. All receptors come from a male donor aged 60 or over with stage III lung adenocarcinoma. Each CDR3 is given with its conserved first and last residue. Each record gives: clone size, D gene, V gene, CDR3 length, J gene, CDR3 protein, CDR3 DNA. D genes are given only for firm matches. The size field is filled for only some rows; it gives once, few, many or a size class.

>.|TRBD1|TRBV6-6|14|TRBJ1-1
CASSFTLDRGLSFF
TGTGCCAGCAGTTTCACTTTGGACAGGGGGCTGTCTTTCTTT
>.|TRBD1|TRBV7-9|16|TRBJ2-3
CASSLSGTGDADTQYF
TGTGCCAGCAGCTTATCCGGGACAGGGGACGCAGATACGCAGTATTTT
>few|TRBD1|TRBV19|18|TRBJ1-2
CASTPWSWTGREPYGYTF
TGTGCCAGTACTCCCTGGTCGTGGACAGGACGCGAACCTTATGGCTACACCTTC
>.|.|TRBV18|15|TRBJ2-2
CASSPLSGNTGELFF
TGTGCCAGCTCACCTCTCTCAGGGAACACCGGGGAGCTGTTTTTT
>.|.|TRBV4-1|15|TRBJ1-6
CASSQGRGGNSPLHF
TGCGCCAGCAGCCAAGGGCGCGGGGGCAATTCACCCCTCCACTTT
>once|.|TRBV13|16|TRBJ1-2
CASSFGGGSWHYGYTF
TGTGCCAGCAGCTTCGGAGGAGGGAGCTGGCACTATGGCTACACCTTC
>.|.|TRBV10-3|13|TRBJ1-2
CAISEKGGYGYTF
TGTGCCATCAGTGAGAAGGGAGGGTATGGCTACACCTTC
>.|.|TRBV4-2|14|TRBJ2-1
CASSQDRVGREQFF
TGTGCCAGCAGCCAAGATAGGGTGGGACGTGAGCAGTTCTTC
>.|.|TRBV5-1|14|TRBJ1-1
CASSLEGLDTEAFF
TGCGCCAGCAGCTTGGAAGGTTTGGACACTGAAGCTTTCTTT
>once|.|TRBV28|12|TRBJ1-2
CASSWGDYGYTF
TGTGCCAGCAGTTGGGGAGACTATGGCTACACCTTC
>.|.|TRBV11-2|13|TRBJ1-2
CASTLGGKAGYTF
TGTGCCAGCACCCTGGGGGGGAAAGCTGGCTACACCTTC
>once|TRBD1|TRBV9|16|TRBJ1-2
CASSSRRDRGHGGYTF
TGTGCCAGCAGCTCTCGACGGGACAGGGGGCATGGAGGCTACACCTTC
>.|TRBD2|TRBV7-8|18|TRBJ2-1
CASSLSRRLAGFNNEQFF
TGTGCCAGCAGCTTATCCCGAAGACTAGCGGGATTTAATAATGAGCAGTTCTTC
>.|TRBD2|TRBV29-1|15|TRBJ2-1
CSAWTSGSFYNEQFF
TGCAGCGCTTGGACTAGCGGGAGTTTCTACAATGAGCAGTTCTTC
>.|TRBD2|TRBV19|14|TRBJ2-1
CASSIGGRGVEQFF
TGTGCCAGTAGTATCGGCGGGAGGGGGGTTGAGCAGTTCTTC
>.|.|TRBV5-4|13|TRBJ1-1
CASSLARAPEAFF
TGTGCCAGCAGCTTGGCCAGGGCTCCTGAAGCTTTCTTT